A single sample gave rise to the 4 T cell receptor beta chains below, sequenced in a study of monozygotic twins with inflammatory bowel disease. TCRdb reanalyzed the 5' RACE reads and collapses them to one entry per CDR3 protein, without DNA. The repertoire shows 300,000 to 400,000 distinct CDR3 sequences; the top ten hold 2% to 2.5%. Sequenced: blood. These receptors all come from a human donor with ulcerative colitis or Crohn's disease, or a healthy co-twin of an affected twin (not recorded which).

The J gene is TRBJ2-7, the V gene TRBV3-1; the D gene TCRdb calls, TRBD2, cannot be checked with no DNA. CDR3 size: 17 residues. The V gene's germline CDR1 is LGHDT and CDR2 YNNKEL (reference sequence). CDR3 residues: CASSPGLAGAPTYEQYF.

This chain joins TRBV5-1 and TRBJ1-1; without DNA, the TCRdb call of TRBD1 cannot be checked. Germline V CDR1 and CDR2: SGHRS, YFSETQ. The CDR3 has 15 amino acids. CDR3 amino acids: CASSSLQGIVTEAFF.

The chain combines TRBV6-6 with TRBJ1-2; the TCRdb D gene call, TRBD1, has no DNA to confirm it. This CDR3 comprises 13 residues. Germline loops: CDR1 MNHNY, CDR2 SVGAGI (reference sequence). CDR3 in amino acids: CASSSTGPVGYTF.

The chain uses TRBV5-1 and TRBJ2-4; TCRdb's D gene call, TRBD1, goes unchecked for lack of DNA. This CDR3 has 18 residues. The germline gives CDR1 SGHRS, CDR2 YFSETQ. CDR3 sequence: CASSPQSGQEIAKNIQYF. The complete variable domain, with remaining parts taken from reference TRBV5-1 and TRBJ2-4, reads KAGVTQTPRYLIKTRGQQVTLSCSPISGHRSVSWYQQTPGQGLQFLFEYFSETQRNKGNFPGRFSGRQFSNSRSEMNVSTLELGDSALYLCASSPQSGQEIAKNIQYFGAGTRLSVL.